A selection of T cell receptor beta chains follows, all from one sample in a study of T cell changes during pregnancy in multiple sclerosis. The method was immunoSEQ multiplex PCR; TCRdb's version includes in-frame clones alone and lacks a portion of them. Among fewer than 70,000 clones, 85% to 95% were seen once, and the ten largest hold approximately 3%. The source was CD8+ T cells from peripheral blood mononuclear cells, collected in the third trimester of pregnancy. The origin of the receptors is a female donor in good health, enrolled as a control in a pregnancy study. The CDR3 runs from the conserved cysteine through the conserved F or W. A D gene is named only where the DNA matches it firmly. Clone size is shown for a subset of rows, as once, few, many or a class of expanded clone.

D gene	clone size	V gene	J gene	CDR3 protein	CDR3 DNA
NA	NA	TRBV11-2	TRBJ1-1	CASSFPAAVENTEAFF	TGTGCCAGCAGCTTCCCTGCGGCGGTTGAGAACACTGAAGCTTTCTTT
NA	NA	TRBV4-3	TRBJ1-3	CASSQDRWTLSSGNTIYF	TGCGCCAGCAGCCAAGACCGATGGACATTGAGCTCTGGAAACACCATATATTTT
NA	NA	TRBV11-3	TRBJ2-3	CASSPLRGTSSTDTQYF	TGTGCCAGCAGCCCACTCCGGGGTACTTCTAGCACAGATACGCAGTATTTT
NA	NA	TRBV18	TRBJ1-1	CASLQESLDTEAFF	TGTGCCAGCCTACAGGAATCTTTAGACACTGAAGCTTTCTTT
NA	NA	TRBV9	TRBJ1-1	CASSGVMGGTEAFF	TGTGCCAGCAGCGGGGTTATGGGAGGCACTGAAGCTTTCTTT
NA	NA	TRBV6-1	TRBJ2-7	CASSPTGLSYEQYF	TGTGCCAGCAGTCCGACAGGACTCTCCTACGAGCAGTACTTC
TRBD1	NA	TRBV15	TRBJ2-7	CATSGTGGSYEQYF	TGTGCCACCAGCGGAACAGGGGGCTCGTACGAGCAGTACTTC
NA	NA	TRBV7-9	TRBJ2-7	CASSSRESYEQYF	TGTGCCAGCAGCAGCAGGGAATCCTACGAGCAGTACTTC
NA	NA	TRBV7-6	TRBJ2-1	CASSLAGGRNEQFF	TGTGCCAGCAGCTTAGCGGGGGGGCGTAATGAGCAGTTCTTC
NA	NA	TRBV6-5	TRBJ2-7	CASTQTSGASREQYF	TGTGCCAGCACGCAAACAAGCGGAGCATCGAGGGAGCAGTACTTC
NA	once	TRBV7-3	TRBJ2-7	CASSFYPGSDYEQYF	TGTGCCAGCAGCTTCTATCCGGGGTCCGACTACGAGCAGTACTTC
TRBD1	NA	TRBV27	TRBJ2-7	CASSPQTGGLYEQYF	TGTGCCAGCAGTCCCCAGACAGGGGGTTTGTACGAGCAGTACTTC
TRBD1	NA	TRBV7-9	TRBJ1-2	CASSPGTGETYGYTF	TGTGCCAGCAGCCCTGGGACAGGGGAGACCTATGGCTACACCTTC
TRBD2	NA	TRBV5-4	TRBJ2-4	CASSSGEGRDIQYF	TGTGCCAGCAGCTCTGGGGAGGGTAGGGACATTCAGTACTTC
TRBD2	NA	TRBV7-2	TRBJ2-3	CASRTYSGGRTDTQYF	TGTGCCAGCAGGACCTATAGCGGGGGCCGCACAGATACGCAGTATTTT
TRBD2	NA	TRBV7-9	TRBJ2-1	CASSTSGGATYNEQFF	TGTGCCAGCAGCACTAGCGGGGGGGCCACCTACAATGAGCAGTTCTTC
TRBD1	NA	TRBV2	TRBJ2-5	CASSSTGGGTQYF	TGTGCCAGCAGTTCTACAGGGGGCGGGACCCAGTACTTC
TRBD1	once	TRBV11-2	TRBJ1-2	CASSPWTGLSYGYTF	TGTGCCAGCAGCCCTTGGACAGGGCTTTCCTATGGCTACACCTTC
NA	NA	TRBV7-3	TRBJ1-1	CASSSGHIANMNTEAFF	TGTGCCAGCAGCTCAGGACATATCGCCAACATGAACACTGAAGCTTTCTTT
NA	once	TRBV7-3	TRBJ2-3	CASSLSGGVADTQYF	TGTGCCAGCAGCTTATCCGGCGGGGTAGCAGATACGCAGTATTTT
TRBD1	NA	TRBV5-1	TRBJ1-5	CASSPGQNSNQPQHF	TGCGCCAGCAGCCCGGGACAGAATAGCAATCAGCCCCAGCATTTT
TRBD1	NA	TRBV30	TRBJ1-1	CACRPTGGTEAFF	TGTGCCTGCCGACCTACAGGGGGCACTGAAGCTTTCTTT
NA	NA	TRBV7-9	TRBJ2-1	CASSPPSLGEINEQFF	TGTGCCAGCAGCCCGCCCTCCTTAGGGGAAATCAATGAGCAGTTCTTC
TRBD2	NA	TRBV11-2	TRBJ2-5	CASSFLQPLAGGRLETQYF	TGTGCCAGCAGCTTCCTACAACCCCTAGCGGGCGGACGCTTAGAGACCCAGTACTTC
NA	NA	TRBV7-9	TRBJ2-1	CASSYTNEQFF	TGTGCCAGCAGCTACACCAATGAGCAGTTCTTC
NA	NA	TRBV9	TRBJ1-1	CASSADAGAEAFF	TGTGCCAGCAGCGCCGACGCCGGGGCTGAAGCTTTCTTT
TRBD2	NA	TRBV2	TRBJ2-7	CASIVAGGAYEQYF	TGTGCCAGCATCGTAGCGGGGGGCGCCTACGAGCAGTACTTC
NA	NA	TRBV13	TRBJ2-2	CASSSQGDPGELFF	TGTGCCAGCAGCTCACAGGGTGATCCCGGGGAGCTGTTTTTT
NA	NA	TRBV5-4	TRBJ1-2	CASSLGTYSNYGYTF	TGTGCCAGCAGCTTGGGGACTTATTCTAACTATGGCTACACCTTC
TRBD2	NA	TRBV9	TRBJ2-3	CASSVETSGGDTQYF	TGTGCCAGCAGCGTAGAGACTAGCGGGGGAGATACGCAGTATTTT
NA	NA	TRBV7-3	TRBJ1-1	CASSLTQNTEAFF	TGTGCCAGCAGCTTAACACAGAACACTGAAGCTTTCTTT
NA	NA	TRBV29-1	TRBJ1-1	CSVDLESGTEAFF	TGCAGCGTTGATCTCGAGAGTGGCACTGAAGCTTTCTTT
NA	NA	TRBV1	TRBJ2-3	CTSSQLIGLADTDTQYF	TGCACCAGCAGCCAACTGATCGGACTAGCGGACACAGATACGCAGTATTTT
NA	NA	TRBV5-1	TRBJ1-6	CASSPNEYFQGSPLHF	TGCGCCAGCAGCCCCAACGAGTATTTTCAGGGTTCACCCCTCCACTTT
NA	NA	TRBV4-1	TRBJ2-4	CASSQAQSSLLAKNIQYF	TGCGCCAGCAGCCAAGCCCAATCCTCCCTACTAGCCAAAAACATTCAGTACTTC
NA	NA	TRBV19	TRBJ2-1	CASSIVAGSQLFF	TGTGCCAGTAGTATAGTGGCGGGGTCCCAACTGTTCTTC
TRBD1	NA	TRBV9	TRBJ2-7	CASSTGQGSYEQYF	TGTGCCAGCAGCACGGGACAGGGATCCTACGAGCAGTACTTC
NA	NA	TRBV10-2	TRBJ2-5	CASSDGTQYF	TGCGCCAGCAGTGACGGGACCCAGTACTTC
TRBD1	NA	TRBV7-6	TRBJ1-2	CASSPGQGVTGYTF	TGTGCCAGCAGCCCCGGACAGGGGGTAACTGGCTACACCTTC
NA	NA	TRBV4-3	TRBJ1-1	CASSQDQGPSTEAFF	TGCGCCAGCAGCCAAGATCAGGGGCCCAGCACTGAAGCTTTCTTT
TRBD1	NA	TRBV29-1	TRBJ1-1	CSVDREGAAFF	TGCAGCGTTGACCGGGAGGGGGCCGCTTTCTTT
NA	NA	TRBV4-1	TRBJ1-1	CASSPPGPNTEAFF	TGCGCCAGCAGCCCCCCGGGTCCGAACACTGAAGCTTTCTTT
NA	NA	TRBV2	TRBJ1-4	CASVGVKLFF	TGTGCCAGCGTAGGGGTGAAACTGTTTTTT
NA	NA	TRBV13	TRBJ2-3	CASSRDSTDTQYF	TGTGCCAGCAGCCGGGACTCCACAGATACGCAGTATTTT
NA	NA	TRBV6-5	TRBJ1-2	CASSYGPGNYGYTF	TGTGCCAGCAGTTACGGCCCAGGGAACTATGGCTACACCTTC
NA	NA	TRBV4-3	TRBJ2-5	CASSLIMDLGETQYF	TGCGCCAGCAGCCTGATAATGGATCTCGGGGAGACCCAGTACTTC
TRBD1	NA	TRBV30	TRBJ1-1	CAWSPGTGNTEAFF	TGTGCCTGGAGTCCCGGGACAGGGAACACTGAAGCTTTCTTT
NA	NA	TRBV13	TRBJ1-2	CASSLGGANYGYTF	TGTGCCAGCAGCTTAGGAGGGGCTAACTATGGCTACACCTTC
NA	NA	TRBV9	TRBJ2-1	CASSSPLDGGQFF	TGTGCCAGCAGCTCACCCCTAGACGGGGGGCAGTTCTTC
NA	NA	TRBV25-1	TRBJ2-2	CASSERELSTGELFF	TGTGCCAGCAGTGAAAGGGAGCTTTCCACCGGGGAGCTGTTTTTT
NA	NA	TRBV14	TRBJ2-7	CASILGEQYF	TGTGCCAGCATTCTAGGTGAGCAGTACTTC
NA	once	TRBV4-2	TRBJ2-7	CASSQDPRDTSSYEQYF	TGTGCCAGCAGCCAAGACCCCCGGGACACGAGCTCCTACGAGCAGTACTTC
NA	NA	TRBV7-2	TRBJ2-7	CASSLARYEQYF	TGTGCCAGCAGCTTAGCTCGCTACGAGCAGTACTTC